This T cell receptor (beta chain) was documented in a study of T cell responses to AZD1222 COVID-19 vaccine. The study's findings and limits: The donor group comprised mostly white British people and more females; the analysis possibly underestimated clonal diversity. Repertoires were obtained solely post-peak T cell response.

The V end was cut by 4 bases, the J end by 15 bases, with 16 bases between. Germline values: CDR1 SGHAT, CDR2 FQNNGV. The CDR3 covers 12 residues. Assay: immunoSEQ multiplex PCR; the TCRdb copy retains only in-frame clones and omits some. The sample lists about 130,000 clones, roughly 86% occurring once. On this clone: As yet, its antigen is unknown.

The chain combines TRBV11-2 with TRBJ2-1, with D uncertain. The TCR originated in an adult in good health. Sequencing was performed on peripheral blood, taken on day 0 of AZD1222 vaccination. CDR3 coding DNA: TGTGCCAGCAGCTCTTCTAGTTGGCGAGGGTTCTTC. Translating gives CASSSSSWRGFF.